The entry that follows covers one T cell receptor beta chain sequence. Its antigen remains unidentified. This sample stems from a study of vaccination and CD4 T cells after COVID-19. Study-wide background: Investigators drew the post-COVID samples a median approximately 92 days after diagnosis, with a range of 35 to 161.

Treatment indicated: approximately nine-day PBMC culture with coronavirus spike peptide pools or control peptides (ViraFEST assay). CD4+ T cells that had been cultured provided DNA sequenced with the Oncomine TCR Beta short-read assay. In TCRdb, the PCR reads were re-called with MiXCR into one record per CDR3 protein. This table holds tens of thousands of distinct CDR3 sequences, 40% to 55% found once. Germline V CDR1 and CDR2: DFQATT, SNEGSKA (reference sequence). V dropped 5 bases and J dropped 1 base, with 11 bases sitting between them. The CDR3 is 14 residues long. The sequence was collected from a human donor who had recovered from COVID-19. The chain joins TRBV20-1 to TRBJ2-2, with TRBD2 as a possible D gene (5 bases). The source was CD4+ T cells from blood, cultured in vitro, collected after SARS-CoV-2 vaccination. CDR3 amino acids: CSAWGGGNTGELFF. As DNA, the CDR3 is TGCAGTGCTTGGGGTGGAGGGAACACCGGGGAGCTGTTTTTT.